Below are 9 T cell receptor beta chains sequenced from a single sample in a study of PD-L1 blockade in urothelial cancer. Data came from immunoSEQ multiplex PCR; TCRdb stores just in-frame clones and leaves some out. The repertoire has some 50,000 clones, roughly 88% of them found once; the top ten carry more than 1.5%. The sample's time point: peripheral blood 6 weeks after treatment start. The source material was PBMCs, sampled around atezolizumab (anti-PD-L1) treatment. These receptors were taken from a man over 45 with urothelial cancer.

The chain carries TRBV18 and TRBJ2-4, with D unresolved. The CDR3 covers 12 residues. Trimming pared 4 bases from V and 6 bases from J, leaving 7 bases between. Germline loops: CDR1 KGHSH, CDR2 LQKENI. CDR3 sequence: CASSLGLNIQYF. The CDR3 DNA follows: TGTGCCAGCTCACTCGGGTTAAACATTCAGTACTTC.

The chain has TRBV6-5 and TRBJ2-7, with 12 bases that match TRBD2. After removal of 2 bases from V and 4 bases from J, the junction contained 3 bases not matched to a gene. The CDR3 spans 15 residues. The germline CDR1 and CDR2 sequences are MNHEY and SVGAGI. Here the CDR3 reads CASSYGLAGGYEQYF. CDR3 sequence (DNA): TGTGCCAGCAGTTACGGGCTAGCGGGAGGGTACGAGCAGTACTTC.

The chain uses TRBV7-6 and TRBJ1-6, with D perhaps matching TRBD1 (6 bases). Germline V lookup: CDR1 SGHVS, CDR2 FNYEAQ. The CDR3 is 17 residues long. V gave up 0 bases and J gave up 0 bases, with 9 bases separating them. The CDR3 reads CASSLAADSSYNSPLHF. Written as DNA, the CDR3 is TGTGCCAGCAGCTTAGCGGCGGACAGCTCCTATAATTCACCCCTCCACTTT.

This sequence joins TRBV6-5 and TRBJ2-7; 10 bases agree with TRBD2. The CDR3 contains 14 residues. V lost 0 bases and J lost 6; bases outside the gene matches: 2. In germline, CDR1 is MNHEY, CDR2 SVGAGI. CDR3 sequence reads: CASSYSQREGEQYF. The DNA for the CDR3 is TGTGCCAGCAGTTACTCTCAGCGGGAGGGCGAGCAGTACTTC.

This chain connects TRBV11-2 to TRBJ2-7; 8 positions agree with TRBD1. The CDR3 contains 17 residues. CDR1 SGHAT and CDR2 FQNNGV come from the germline V gene. Trimming at V came to 2 bases and at J to 5 bases, leaving 14 bases not matched to a gene. The CDR3 region is CASSLSRTTGVVNEQYF. The CDR3 region has the DNA TGTGCCAGCAGCTTAAGTAGAACGACAGGGGTAGTGAACGAGCAGTACTTC.

The DNA for the CDR3 is TGTGCCAGCAGCCCAATTCAGGGGTGGCCCAACTATGGCTACACCTTC. It translates to CASSPIQGWPNYGYTF. V gene TRBV2 combines with J gene TRBJ1-2, with D tentatively TRBD1 (6 bases). Germline CDR1 and CDR2: SNHLY and FYNNEI. This CDR3 has 16 amino acids. V was trimmed by 6 bases and J by 2 bases, leaving 19 bases between them.

This rearrangement joins TRBV6-1 to TRBJ1-1; D not resolved. Germline-derived CDR1 and CDR2 are MNHNS and SASEGT. V was shortened by 4 bases and J by 2 bases, with 17 bases between the two germline ends. The CDR3 length is 16 residues. CDR3 in amino acids: CASSGIFGEINTEAFF. CDR3 in DNA: TGTGCCAGCAGTGGTATATTTGGGGAGATAAACACTGAAGCTTTCTTT.

The chain is built from TRBV19 and TRBJ1-5; 7 bases map to TRBD1. Germline V gene sequence: CDR1 LNHDA, CDR2 SQIVND (reference sequence). This CDR3 is 13 amino acids long. Germline trimming cut 10 bases from V and 7 bases from J; bases unmatched to any gene: 10. CDR3 protein: CATTGDPRQPQHF. The CDR3 DNA follows: TGTGCCACCACAGGGGACCCTCGACAGCCCCAGCATTTT.

This rearrangement joins TRBV5-6 to TRBJ1-5; D unclear. Trimming took off 4 bases at V and 4 bases at J, with 9 bases between the two ends. The CDR3 length is 13 residues. Germline values: CDR1 SGHDT, CDR2 YYEEEE. In DNA, the CDR3 is TGTGCCAGCAGCCCCGGGATTAATCAGCCCCAGCATTTT. This sequence encodes CASSPGINQPQHF.